Following are 13 T cell receptor beta chains from one sample sequenced in a study of long-term antiretroviral therapy in people with HIV. An immunoSEQ assay, version v3.0, was performed at survey level. Some clones are missing from TCRdb's copy, which holds only in-frame ones; the method was immunoSEQ multiplex PCR. The profile covers roughly 19,000 clones, with approximately 86% appearing a single time and about 4% taken by the ten largest. The sequencing used unsorted PBMCs, collected 2.1 years after starting antiretroviral therapy. The receptors were sampled from a man aged 18 to 29 with HIV.

The rearrangement joins TRBV4-1 to TRBJ1-3; D gene unclear. Germline V gives CDR1 MGHRA, CDR2 YSYEKL. The V and J ends lost 3 bases and 0 bases respectively, with 9 bases between them. This CDR3 spans 15 amino acids. The CDR3 sequence: CASSQRLDSGNTIYF. CDR3 nucleotide sequence: TGCGCCAGCAGCCAGCGACTCGACTCTGGAAACACCATATATTTT.

The chain links TRBV6-1 to TRBJ1-1; 7 bases line up with TRBD1. V shed 11 bases, J shed 1 base, and the junction held 7 bases outside the gene matches. The CDR3 runs to 13 residues. Per the germline V gene, CDR1 is MNHNS and CDR2 is SASEGT. The CDR3 coding sequence is TGTGCCTCCCGTGCAGGGGGGAACACTGAAGCTTTCTTT. Encoded protein: CASRAGGNTEAFF.

The V and J genes are TRBV27 and TRBJ2-3, with D hard to call. This CDR3 is built from 13 residues. V lost 2 bases and J 7 bases, leaving 10 bases between the germline ends. Per germline, CDR1 MNHEY and CDR2 SMNVEV (reference sequence). This CDR3 is CASSLNPPYTQYF. In DNA form, the CDR3 reads TGTGCCAGCAGTTTAAACCCCCCCTATACGCAGTATTTT.

V is TRBV2 and J is TRBJ2-5, with D unresolved. Trimming removed 4 bases at V and 4 bases at J, with 4 bases between. Germline V lookup: CDR1 SNHLY, CDR2 FYNNEI. The CDR3 covers 11 residues. Here the CDR3 reads CASSALETQYF. CDR3 nucleotide sequence: TGTGCCAGCAGTGCCCTAGAGACCCAGTACTTC.

This clone was seen just once. The chain recombines TRBV7-9 with TRBJ1-1; D gene unclear. The CDR3 runs 14 residues. The V gene lost 3 bases and the J gene lost 5 bases, with 13 bases spanning the gap. Per germline, CDR1 SEHNR and CDR2 FQNEAQ (reference sequence). CDR3 DNA sequence: TGTGCCAGCAGCTTTAGTTTGAGGTATACTGAAGCTTTCTTT. Residues: CASSFSLRYTEAFF.

The V and J genes are TRBV7-3 and TRBJ1-1; D possibly corresponds to TRBD1 (6 bases). Per germline, CDR1 SGHTA and CDR2 FQGTGA. The CDR3 runs to 14 residues. V lost 1 base and J lost 5, with 11 bases in between. This CDR3 reads CASSLNRDATEAFF. For the CDR3, the DNA is TGTGCCAGCAGCTTAAACAGGGACGCGACTGAAGCTTTCTTT.

The J gene is TRBJ2-3, the V gene TRBV13; tentatively, D is TRBD1 or TRBD2 (6 bases each). Germline CDR1 reads PRHDT; CDR2 reads FYEKMQ (reference sequence). V lost 5 bases, J lost 0 bases, and 21 bases lay in between. The CDR3 covers 18 residues. The CDR3 DNA sequence: TGTGCCAGCAGCGAGACCGTGAGGGGGGCCACCAGCACAGATACGCAGTATTTT. It yields the protein CASSETVRGATSTDTQYF.

This chain connects TRBV27 to TRBJ2-1; 9 bases are a match to TRBD2. CDR3 size: 12 residues. The V gene's germline CDR1 is MNHEY and CDR2 SMNVEV (reference sequence). The V gene end was trimmed by 4 bases and the J gene end by 13 bases; junction bases not matched to a gene: 5. CDR3 sequence: CASSSGLAVQFF. In nucleotides, the CDR3 is TGTGCCAGCAGTTCGGGACTAGCCGTCCAGTTCTTC.

This sequence joins TRBV7-8 and TRBJ1-2; a weak D match, TRBD1 (5 bases). Germline lookup yields CDR1 SGHVS and CDR2 FQNEAQ. The ends were cut back, 0 bases at V and 8 bases at J, with 16 bases in the middle. The CDR3 sequence is 15 residues long. The CDR3 nucleotides are TGTGCCAGCAGCTTAGCTGGGCGAGGGGTAGAGGGCTACACCTTC. It translates to CASSLAGRGVEGYTF.

The chain links TRBV5-1 to TRBJ2-7; D not certain. CDR3 length: 11 residues. The V gene's germline CDR1 is SGHRS and CDR2 YFSETQ. Trimming took off 5 bases at V and 5 bases at J, with 8 bases between the two ends. The DNA of the CDR3 is TGCGCCAGCAGGGCACTCCACGAGCAGTACTTC. It translates to CASRALHEQYF.

This clone has just one count. The V call is TRBV19, the J call TRBJ1-5; a weak D match, TRBD1 (5 bases). This CDR3 has 15 amino acids. Per the germline V gene, CDR1 is LNHDA and CDR2 is SQIVND (reference sequence). V lost 0 bases and J lost 5, with 11 bases in between. Here the CDR3 DNA reads TGTGCCAGTAGTATAGACAGGGAAAGCTATCAGCCCCAGCATTTT. It specifies CASSIDRESYQPQHF.

The chain joins TRBV4-1 to TRBJ2-5; a weak D match, TRBD2 (6 bases). Trimming removed 1 base at V and 4 bases at J, with 13 bases between. Looked up from germline, CDR1 is MGHRA and CDR2 is YSYEKL. The CDR3 has 15 residues. The CDR3 DNA reads TGCGCCAGCAGCCAAGTTGGAGGGGCGGGAGAGACCCAGTACTTC. This gives the protein CASSQVGGAGETQYF.

The chain links TRBV7-2 to TRBJ2-7, with 8 bases identical to TRBD1. This CDR3 contains 13 residues. Germline CDR1 and CDR2: SGHTA and FQGNSA. V was clipped by 5 bases and J by 4 bases; unmatched bases: 4. The CDR3 DNA is TGTGCCAGCAGCCAGACAGGGGAGTACGAGCAGTACTTC. This translates into CASSQTGEYEQYF.